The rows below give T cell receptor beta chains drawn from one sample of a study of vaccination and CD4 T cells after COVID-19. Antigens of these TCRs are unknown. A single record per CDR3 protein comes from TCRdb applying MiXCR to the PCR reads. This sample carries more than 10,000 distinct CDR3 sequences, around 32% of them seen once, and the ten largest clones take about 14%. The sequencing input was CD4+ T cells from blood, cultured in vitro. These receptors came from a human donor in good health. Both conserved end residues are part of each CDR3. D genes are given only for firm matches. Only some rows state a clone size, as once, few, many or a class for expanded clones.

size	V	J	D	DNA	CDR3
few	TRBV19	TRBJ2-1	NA	TGTGCCAGTAGTGGCACTTTCTCCTACAATGAGCAGTTCTTC	CASSGTFSYNEQFF
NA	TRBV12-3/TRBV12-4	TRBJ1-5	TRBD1	TGTGCCAGCAGTCGGGACAGGAACAATCAGCCCCAGCATTTT	CASSRDRNNQPQHF
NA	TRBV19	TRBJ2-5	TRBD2	TGTGCCAGTAGCCTTGTATCCCCTAGCGGAGAGACCCAGTACTTC	CASSLVSPSGETQYF
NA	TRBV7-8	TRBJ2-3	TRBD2	TGTGCCATCACCCTGGGGACTAGAACAGATACGCAGTATTTT	CAITLGTRTDTQYF
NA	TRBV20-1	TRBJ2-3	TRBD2	TGCAGTGCTAGAGATCAAACGACTAGCGGTACAGATACGCAGTATTTT	CSARDQTTSGTDTQYF
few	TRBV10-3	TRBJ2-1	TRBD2	TGTGCCATCAGTGATTCGGCGGGACTAGCGGGATACAATGAGCAGTTCTTC	CAISDSAGLAGYNEQFF
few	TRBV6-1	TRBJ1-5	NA	TGTGCCAGCAGTGACGTGAATTTTCAGCCCCAGCATTTT	CASSDVNFQPQHF
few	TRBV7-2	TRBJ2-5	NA	TGTGCCAGCAGCTTAGGGCCCCGTAGGGAGACCCAGTACTTC	CASSLGPRRETQYF
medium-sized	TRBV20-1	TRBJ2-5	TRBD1	TGCAGTGCAAGAGACAGGGGGCAGGAGACCCAGTACTTC	CSARDRGQETQYF
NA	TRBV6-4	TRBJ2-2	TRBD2	TGTGCCAGCAGTGACACTTATAGCGGGAGTGTATTCCCCGGGGAGCTGTTTTTT	CASSDTYSGSVFPGELFF
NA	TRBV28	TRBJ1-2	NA	TGTGCCAGCAGCCGGGTTGTCTATGGCTACACCTTC	CASSRVVYGYTF
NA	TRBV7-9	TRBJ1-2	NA	TGTGCCAGCAGCTTAGTAGTTACAGGGAGCGACTATGGCTACACCTTC	CASSLVVTGSDYGYTF
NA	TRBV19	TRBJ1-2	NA	TGTGCCAGTAGTGTCACAGGAGTCGCAGTAGATGGCTACACCTTC	CASSVTGVAVDGYTF
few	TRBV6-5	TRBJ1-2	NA	TGTGCCAGCAGTTACTTAGGTCGCACCGCCTATGGCTACACCTTC	CASSYLGRTAYGYTF
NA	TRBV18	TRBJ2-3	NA	TGTGCCAGCTCACCACCCAAGCGGACAACAGATACGCAGTATTTT	CASSPPKRTTDTQYF
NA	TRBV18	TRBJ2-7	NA	TGTGCCAGCTCACCCGCAGGAACCTTCTACGAGCAGTACTTC	CASSPAGTFYEQYF
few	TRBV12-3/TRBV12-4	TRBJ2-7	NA	TGTGCCAGCAGTCCGCAGACTATAGGCCTAGGATCCTACGAGCAGTACTTC	CASSPQTIGLGSYEQYF
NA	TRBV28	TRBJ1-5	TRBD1	TGTGCCAGCAGTTTACTATTCCCGCGGGACAGGGATGATCAGCCCCAGCATTTT	CASSLLFPRDRDDQPQHF
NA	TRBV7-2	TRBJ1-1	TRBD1	TGTGCCAGCGCCTCGGGGGTAGGGGGCAAAGCTTTCTTT	CASASGVGGKAFF
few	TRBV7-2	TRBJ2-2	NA	TGTGCCAGCAGCTTAGCGGGAGCCCGGACCGGGGAGCTGTTTTTT	CASSLAGARTGELFF
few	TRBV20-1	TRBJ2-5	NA	TGCAGTGCTAGAGATGGAAAGCGGGCCCTGGAGACCCAGTACTTC	CSARDGKRALETQYF
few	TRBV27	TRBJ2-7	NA	TGTGCCAGCAGTCTAGCGACAGACTCCTACGAGCAGTACTTC	CASSLATDSYEQYF
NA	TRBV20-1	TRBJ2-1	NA	TGCAGTGCTCCTCGGGACTCGTGGAGTGAGCAGTTCTTC	CSAPRDSWSEQFF
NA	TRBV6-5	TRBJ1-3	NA	TGTGCCAGCAGTTATCCGAGGGGGTCTGGAAACACCATATATTTT	CASSYPRGSGNTIYF
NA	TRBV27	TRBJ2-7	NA	TGTGCCAGCAGTTCCCCCACCGATATAATCAGCTCCTACGAGCAGTACTTC	CASSSPTDIISSYEQYF
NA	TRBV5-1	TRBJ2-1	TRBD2	TGCGCCAGCAGCTCAGGACTAGCGGGAGTATCCTACAATGAGCAGTTCTTC	CASSSGLAGVSYNEQFF
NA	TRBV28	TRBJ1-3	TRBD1	TGTGCCAGCACCCCGGGACAGGGGGCGAACACCATATATTTT	CASTPGQGANTIYF
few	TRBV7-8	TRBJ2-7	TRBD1	TGTGCCAGCAGCCCCGGGACAGGTAGGAGCTCCTACGAGCAGTACTTC	CASSPGTGRSSYEQYF
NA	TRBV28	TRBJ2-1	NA	TGTGCCACCTCCGGGACTCCTGAGCAGTTCTTC	CATSGTPEQFF
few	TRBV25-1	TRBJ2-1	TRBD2	TGTGCCAGCAGTGTTGCGGGAGGGCCCCACGATGAGCAGTTCTTC	CASSVAGGPHDEQFF
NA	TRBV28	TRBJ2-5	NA	TGTGCCAGCACCTTTTGGAGGGTGGGGTTTGAGACCCAGTACTTC	CASTFWRVGFETQYF
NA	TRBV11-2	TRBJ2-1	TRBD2	TGTGCCAGCAGGGGACTAGCGGGTGAGAATGAGCAGTTCTTC	CASRGLAGENEQFF
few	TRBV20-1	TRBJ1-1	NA	TGCAGTGCTAGTTTAATAGGGGGGAGCACTGAAGCTTTCTTT	CSASLIGGSTEAFF
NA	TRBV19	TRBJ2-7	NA	TGTGCCAGTAGTTCCTCCCATGGAGGGGAGCAGTACTTC	CASSSSHGGEQYF
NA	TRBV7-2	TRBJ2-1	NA	TGTGCCAGCAGCTCTTGGGGCAATGAGCAGTTCTTC	CASSSWGNEQFF
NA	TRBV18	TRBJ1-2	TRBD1	TGTGCCAGCTCACCGCTTCCAGGGGGCGACTATGGCTACACCTTC	CASSPLPGGDYGYTF
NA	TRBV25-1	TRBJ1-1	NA	TGTGCCAGCAGTGAACGGGGCACTGAAGCTTTCTTT	CASSERGTEAFF
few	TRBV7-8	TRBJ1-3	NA	TGTGCCAGCAGCTTAGCTGACAGGGGAAACACCATATATTTT	CASSLADRGNTIYF
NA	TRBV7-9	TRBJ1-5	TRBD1	TGTGCCAGCAGCCCCGGGACAGGGTGGGATCAGCCCCAGCATTTT	CASSPGTGWDQPQHF
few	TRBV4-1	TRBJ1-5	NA	TGCGCCAGCAGCCAAGATCTGGTTCCAAGGCAGCCCCAGCATTTT	CASSQDLVPRQPQHF
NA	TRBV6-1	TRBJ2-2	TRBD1	TGTGCCAGCAGTCACCGGACAGGGTCGGCCACCGGGGAGCTGTTTTTT	CASSHRTGSATGELFF
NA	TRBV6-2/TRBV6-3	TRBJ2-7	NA	TGTGCCAGCAGCGGGACGTGGGGGCGCAACGAGCAGTACTTC	CASSGTWGRNEQYF
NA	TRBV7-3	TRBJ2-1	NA	TGTGCCAGCAGCTTAAACCCGGGAGCGGGTGAGCAGTTCTTC	CASSLNPGAGEQFF
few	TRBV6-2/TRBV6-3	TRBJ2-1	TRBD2	TGTGCCAGCAGTCCGGGACTAGCGGGACATACTGAGCAGTTCTTC	CASSPGLAGHTEQFF
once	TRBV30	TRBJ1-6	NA	TGTGCCTGGACCCCTAGGAGGGAAAATTCACCCCTCCACTTT	CAWTPRRENSPLHF
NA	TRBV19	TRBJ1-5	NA	TGTGCCAGTAGTATAGTTGGCCAGCCCCAGCATTTT	CASSIVGQPQHF
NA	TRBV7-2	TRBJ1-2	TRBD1	TGTGCCAGCAGCTTAGGACAGGGAGGCTATGGCTACACCTTC	CASSLGQGGYGYTF
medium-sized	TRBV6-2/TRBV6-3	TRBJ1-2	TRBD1	TGTGCCAGCAGTGACCCGGGACAGGGGAACTATGGCTACACCTTC	CASSDPGQGNYGYTF
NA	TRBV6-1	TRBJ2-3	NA	TGTGCCAGCTGTATGGACGGTAGCACAGATACGCAGTATTTT	CASCMDGSTDTQYF
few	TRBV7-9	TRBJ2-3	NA	TGTGCCAGCAGCCTCGGGTTGAAAGATACGCAGTATTTT	CASSLGLKDTQYF
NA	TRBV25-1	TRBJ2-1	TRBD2	TGTGCCAGCAGCCTCAGACTAGCGGGATCCCATGAGCAGTTCTTC	CASSLRLAGSHEQFF
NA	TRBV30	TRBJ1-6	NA	TGTGCCTGGAGTGGTCAGGTAGAGCCCCTCCACTTT	CAWSGQVEPLHF
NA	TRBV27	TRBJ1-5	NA	TGTGCCAGCAGTAGGACAGATAATCAGCCCCAGCATTTT	CASSRTDNQPQHF
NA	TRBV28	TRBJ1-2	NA	TGTGCCAGCAGTCCCCCCGGGGGGGCCTATGGCTACACCTTC	CASSPPGGAYGYTF
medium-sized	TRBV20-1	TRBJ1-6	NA	TGCAGTGCGGGACCGAGTCCAAATTCACCCCTCCACTTT	CSAGPSPNSPLHF
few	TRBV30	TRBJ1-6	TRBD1	TGTGCCTGGAGTGTAGGTTGGACAGGGAATTCACCCCTCCACTTT	CAWSVGWTGNSPLHF
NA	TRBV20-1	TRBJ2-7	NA	TGCGCAGGGGGGTGGGAGCAGTACTTC	CAGGWEQYF